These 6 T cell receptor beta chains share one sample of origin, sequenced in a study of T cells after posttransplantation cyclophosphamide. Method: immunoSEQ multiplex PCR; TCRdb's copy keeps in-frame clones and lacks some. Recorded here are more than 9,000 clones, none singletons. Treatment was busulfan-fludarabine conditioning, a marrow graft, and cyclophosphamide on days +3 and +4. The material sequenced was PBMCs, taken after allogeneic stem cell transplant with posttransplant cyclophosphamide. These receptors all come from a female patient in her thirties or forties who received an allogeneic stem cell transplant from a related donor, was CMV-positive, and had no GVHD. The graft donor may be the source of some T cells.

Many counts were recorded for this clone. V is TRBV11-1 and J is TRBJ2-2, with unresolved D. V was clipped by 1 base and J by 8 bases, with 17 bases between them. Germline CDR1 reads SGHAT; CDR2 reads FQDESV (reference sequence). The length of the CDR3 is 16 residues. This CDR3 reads CASSLENPPWSGELFF. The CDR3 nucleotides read TGTGCCAGCAGCTTAGAAAACCCACCGTGGAGTGGGGAGCTGTTTTTT. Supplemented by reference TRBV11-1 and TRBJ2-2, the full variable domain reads EAEVAQSPRYKITEKSQAVAFWCDPISGHATLYWYRQILGQGPELLVQFQDESVVDDSQLPKDRFSAERLKGVDSTLKIQPAELGDSAMYLCASSLENPPWSGELFFGEGSRLTVL.

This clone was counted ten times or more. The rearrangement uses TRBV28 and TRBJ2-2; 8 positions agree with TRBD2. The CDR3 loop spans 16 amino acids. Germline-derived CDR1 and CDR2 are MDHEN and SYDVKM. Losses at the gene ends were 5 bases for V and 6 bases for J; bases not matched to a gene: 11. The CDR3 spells CASSNPLSGRAGELFF. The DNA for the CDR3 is TGTGCCAGCAGTAACCCTTTATCCGGGAGGGCCGGGGAGCTGTTTTTT.

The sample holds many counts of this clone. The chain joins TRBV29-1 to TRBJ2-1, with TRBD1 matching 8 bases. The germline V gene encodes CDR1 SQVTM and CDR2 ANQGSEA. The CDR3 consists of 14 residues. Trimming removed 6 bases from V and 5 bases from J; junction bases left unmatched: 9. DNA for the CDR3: TGCAGCGTGCACGACAGGGGCAACAACAATGAGCAGTTCTTC. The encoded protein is CSVHDRGNNNEQFF.

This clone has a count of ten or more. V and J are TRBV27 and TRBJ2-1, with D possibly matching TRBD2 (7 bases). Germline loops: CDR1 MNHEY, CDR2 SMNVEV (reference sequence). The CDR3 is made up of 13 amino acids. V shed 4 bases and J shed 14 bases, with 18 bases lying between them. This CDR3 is CASSSHSTGREFF. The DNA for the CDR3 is TGTGCCAGCAGTTCTCACAGTACAGGGAGGGAGTTCTTC.

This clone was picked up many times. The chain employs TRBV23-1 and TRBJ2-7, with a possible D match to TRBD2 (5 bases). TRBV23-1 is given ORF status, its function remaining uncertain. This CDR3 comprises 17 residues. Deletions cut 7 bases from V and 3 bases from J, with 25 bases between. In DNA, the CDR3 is TGCGCCAGCACCCAGCCTTCGGGAACCAAACGGATCTACGAGCAGTACTTC. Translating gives CASTQPSGTKRIYEQYF.

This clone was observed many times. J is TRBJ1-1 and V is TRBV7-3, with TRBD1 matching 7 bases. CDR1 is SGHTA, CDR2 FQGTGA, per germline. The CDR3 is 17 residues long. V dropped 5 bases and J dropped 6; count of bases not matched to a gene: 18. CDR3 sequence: CASSLLQGPVWYAEAFF. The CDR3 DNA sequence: TGTGCCAGCAGCCTCCTACAGGGGCCGGTGTGGTACGCTGAAGCTTTCTTT.